Listed here are 25 T cell receptor beta chains from one sample, sequenced in a study of cytomegalovirus exposure and HLA in healthy donors. Amplification used 60 Vbeta primers and 13 Jbeta primers. Clones were read by immunoSEQ multiplex PCR, and TCRdb kept only the in-frame ones, dropping some. This sample has about 180,000 clones, with around three quarters found just once. Sequenced input: PBMCs. The receptors were sampled from a woman younger than 45 in good health and CMV-seropositive.

Here the CDR3 DNA reads TGTGCCAGCAGCCGGGACAGGGGAAGGGAGACCCAGTACTTC. Protein: CASSRDRGRETQYF. The chain carries TRBV5-4 and TRBJ2-5, with 10 positions matching TRBD1. The CDR3 covers 14 residues. V was clipped by 4 bases and J by 5 bases; unmatched bases: 5. Germline loops: CDR1 SGHNT, CDR2 YYREEE (reference sequence).

This clone was found a few times. V usage is TRBV7-2 and J usage is TRBJ2-4; D is possibly TRBD2 (6 bases). CDR3 length: 15 amino acids. CDR1 and CDR2 (germline): SGHTA, FQGNSA. Trimming took off 5 bases at V and 0 bases at J, with 11 bases between the two ends. The CDR3 reads CASSPRELAKNIQYF. In nucleotides, the CDR3 is TGTGCCAGCAGCCCCCGGGAGCTAGCCAAAAACATTCAGTACTTC.

This clone has a handful of counts. The chain joins TRBV12-5 to TRBJ2-5; no definite D call. Germline V gene sequence: CDR1 LGHNT, CDR2 FRNRAP. This CDR3 spans 12 amino acids. CDR3: CAPSWFQETQYF. DNA of the CDR3: TGTGCCCCCAGTTGGTTTCAAGAGACCCAGTACTTC.

V usage is TRBV27 and J usage is TRBJ1-4, with a tentative D call TRBD1 (5 bases). This CDR3 has 14 amino acids. Germline V CDR1 and CDR2: MNHEY, SMNVEV (reference sequence). V was shortened by 6 bases and J by 2 bases, with 10 bases between the two germline ends. The CDR3 here is CASSPAGTNEKLFF. As DNA, the CDR3 is TGTGCCAGCAGCCCCGCAGGGACTAATGAAAAACTGTTTTTT.

This chain connects TRBV6-6 to TRBJ2-2, with a possible D match to TRBD2 (6 bases). CDR1 is MNHNY, CDR2 SVGAGI, per germline (reference sequence). The CDR3 runs 16 residues. V was cut by 2 bases and J by 1 base, with 11 bases left in between. The CDR3 sequence: CASSYEEGRNTGELFF. CDR3 in DNA: TGTGCCAGCAGTTACGAGGAGGGGAGGAACACCGGGGAGCTGTTTTTT.

The chain links TRBV2 to TRBJ2-7; 9 nucleotides agree with TRBD1. Germline V lookup: CDR1 SNHLY, CDR2 FYNNEI. The CDR3 consists of 14 residues. The trim removed 6 bases at V and 1 base at J, leaving 4 bases unmatched. Written as DNA, the CDR3 is TGTGCCAGCAGGGGACAGGGAGTTTCCTACGAGCAGTACTTC. Translating it yields CASRGQGVSYEQYF.

The J gene is TRBJ2-3, the V gene TRBV6-6; 7 bases align to TRBD2. CDR3 length equals 13 residues. The germline CDR1 and CDR2 sequences are MNHNY and SVGAGI (reference sequence). The trim removed 4 bases at V and 15 bases at J, leaving 13 bases unmatched. CDR3 loop: CASSWDPSGEGYF. The DNA for the CDR3 is TGTGCCAGCAGTTGGGACCCGAGCGGGGAAGGATATTTT.

The V call is TRBV10-2, the J call TRBJ1-2; possibly TRBD1 for D (6 bases). CDR1 WSHSY and CDR2 SAAADI come from the germline V gene. V lost 11 bases to trimming and J lost 1 base, with 11 bases between them. CDR3 length: 12 amino acids. CDR3 residues: CAVRQDNYGYTF. DNA for the CDR3: TGCGCCGTCCGACAGGATAACTATGGCTACACCTTC.

The chain employs TRBV15 and TRBJ2-5; TRBD2 might be the D (6 bases). CDR3 length: 15 amino acids. Between the trimmed V and J ends, which lost 3 bases and 8 bases, there was a span of 19 bases. Germline assignment: CDR1 LNHNV and CDR2 YYDKDF (reference sequence). In DNA form, the CDR3 reads TGTGCCACCAGCAGGGCCGGGACTCTGACTAGTACCCAGTACTTC. Amino acids: CATSRAGTLTSTQYF. The variable domain in full, with the rest retrieved from reference TRBV15 and TRBJ2-5, is DAMVIQNPRYQVTQFGKPVTLSCSQTLNHNVMYWYQQKSSQAPKLLFHYYDKDFNNEADTPDNFQSRRPNTSFCFLDIRSPGLGDTAMYLCATSRAGTLTSTQYFGPGTRLLVL.

This chain joins TRBV7-2 and TRBJ2-7; TRBD1 matches at 7 bases. Germline V gene sequence: CDR1 SGHTA, CDR2 FQGNSA. J was trimmed by 3 bases and V by 5 bases; bases with no gene match: 7. The CDR3 is made up of 14 amino acids. The CDR3 here is CASSPTGIGYEQYF. The CDR3 nucleotides read TGTGCCAGCAGCCCGACAGGGATTGGCTACGAGCAGTACTTC.

CDR3 DNA sequence: TGTGCCAGCAGCTTAGAACAGGTCTGGGGCACAGATACGCAGTATTTT. Protein: CASSLEQVWGTDTQYF. This chain joins TRBV11-2 and TRBJ2-3, with D tentatively TRBD1 (5 bases). V lost 0 bases to trimming and J lost 1 base, with 11 bases between them. The CDR3 extends over 16 amino acids. Looked up from germline, CDR1 is SGHAT and CDR2 is FQNNGV.

The rearrangement links TRBV10-2 to TRBJ1-3, with D maybe TRBD1 (5 bases). The CDR3 length is 14 residues. Germline assignment: CDR1 WSHSY and CDR2 SAAADI. Trimming left V 5 bases short and J 3 bases short, with 11 bases between. The CDR3 DNA sequence: TGCGCCAGCAGTAGGGGCGGGGATGGAAACACCATATATTTT. This gives the protein CASSRGGDGNTIYF.

The V call is TRBV20-1, the J call TRBJ2-5; 8 bases align to TRBD2. The CDR3 length is 11 residues. Germline V gene lookup returns CDR1 DFQATT and CDR2 SNEGSKA (reference sequence). This CDR3 reads CSPMGGGCPYF. The DNA of the CDR3 is TGCAGCCCCATGGGCGGGGGGTGCCCTTACTTC.

V and J are TRBV18 and TRBJ2-2; 8 bases match TRBD1. The J segment lost 2 bases and the V segment lost 3 bases, leaving 8 bases of the junction unmatched. Germline loops: CDR1 KGHSH, CDR2 LQKENI. The length of the CDR3 is 17 residues. CDR3 amino acids: CASSPYPGTGNTGELFF. Written as DNA, the CDR3 is TGTGCCAGCTCACCTTACCCCGGGACAGGAAACACCGGGGAGCTGTTTTTT. Full variable domain (missing parts from reference TRBV18 and TRBJ2-2): NAGVMQNPRHLVRRRGQEARLRCSPMKGHSHVYWYRQLPEEGLKFMVYLQKENIIDESGMPKERFSAEFPKEGPSILRIQQVVRGDSAAYFCASSPYPGTGNTGELFFGEGSRLTVL.

The genes are TRBV7-6 and TRBJ2-2; 9 nucleotides agree with TRBD1. There are 16 residues in the CDR3. Germline V gene lookup returns CDR1 SGHVS and CDR2 FNYEAQ. V lost 6 bases to trimming and J lost 3 bases; unmatched junction nucleotides: 8. CDR3 DNA sequence: TGTGCCAGCAGTAATACAGGGGGCCGAGACACCGGGGAGCTGTTTTTT. Translated: CASSNTGGRDTGELFF.

This rearrangement joins TRBV30 to TRBJ1-2; TRBD1 matches 12 bases. Looked up from germline, CDR1 is GTSNPN and CDR2 is SVGIG (reference sequence). CDR3 length: 17 amino acids. The V gene end was trimmed by 3 bases and the J gene end by 1 base; junction bases not matched to a gene: 9. Written as DNA, the CDR3 is TGTGCCTGGAGCGCCCCGGGACAGGGGGCGCTTAACTATGGCTACACCTTC. This gives the protein CAWSAPGQGALNYGYTF.

The chain joins TRBV4-2 to TRBJ2-7, with a tentative D call TRBD2 (5 bases). The germline V gene has CDR1 LGHNA and CDR2 YNFKEQ. This CDR3 contains 13 residues. The V gene lost 4 bases and the J gene lost 5 bases, with 12 bases spanning the gap. The CDR3 loop is CASSPIGEDEQYF. The CDR3 nucleotides read TGTGCCAGCAGCCCGATCGGGGAAGACGAGCAGTACTTC.

The chain recombines TRBV11-2 with TRBJ2-7; 8 nucleotides match TRBD1. The V segment lost 6 bases and the J segment 5 bases; nucleotides outside the gene matches: 9. Germline CDR1 and CDR2: SGHAT and FQNNGV. This CDR3 comprises 14 residues. This CDR3 is CASSLPRTGNEQYF. The CDR3 bases are TGTGCCAGCAGTTTACCTCGGACAGGGAACGAGCAGTACTTC.

This clone has more than one count but fewer than ten. The gene calls are TRBV4-2 and TRBJ2-2, with D perhaps TRBD2 (5 bases). The CDR3 runs to 16 residues. Per the germline V gene, CDR1 is LGHNA and CDR2 is YNFKEQ. Trimming left V 7 bases short and J 1 base short, with 16 bases between. CDR3 in DNA: TGTGCCAGCAACCCTCAGACCCGGGAGAACACCGGGGAGCTGTTTTTT. Translation gives CASNPQTRENTGELFF.

J is TRBJ2-7 and V is TRBV27; 10 positions agree with TRBD1. The ends lost 8 bases at V and 3 bases at J; junction bases unmatched: 1. The germline V gene encodes CDR1 MNHEY and CDR2 SMNVEV (reference sequence). The CDR3 length is 12 residues. CDR3 DNA sequence: TGTGCCAGCGGGACAGGGGACTACGAGCAGTACTTC. Its translation: CASGTGDYEQYF.

This clone turned up a few times. The chain recombines TRBV5-6 with TRBJ1-4; D is unclear. V was shortened by 4 bases and J by 8 bases, with 9 bases between the two germline ends. This CDR3 comprises 12 residues. CDR1 is SGHDT, CDR2 YYEEEE, per germline. Here the CDR3 DNA reads TGTGCCAGCAGCCCGGTCGAAGAAAAACTGTTTTTT. Protein sequence: CASSPVEEKLFF.

The rearrangement uses TRBV9 and TRBJ2-3; 11 nucleotides agree with TRBD1. V shed 0 bases, J shed 4 bases, and the junction held 7 bases outside the gene matches. Per germline, CDR1 SGDLS and CDR2 YYNGEE. This CDR3 spans 17 amino acids. The CDR3 sequence is CASSVEAGQGASDTQYF. CDR3 in DNA: TGTGCCAGCAGCGTAGAGGCCGGACAGGGGGCGTCAGATACGCAGTATTTT.

The gene calls are TRBV6-1 and TRBJ1-5, with D perhaps TRBD1 (5 bases). Germline V CDR1 and CDR2: MNHNS, SASEGT. The CDR3 length is 18 residues. Trimming removed 2 bases from V and 4 bases from J, with 21 bases in between. CDR3 amino acids: CASSEYGAWTGDNQPQHF. The CDR3 region has the DNA TGTGCCAGCAGTGAATATGGTGCCTGGACGGGGGATAATCAGCCCCAGCATTTT.

The V and J genes are TRBV5-6 and TRBJ1-2, with a possible D match to TRBD1 (6 bases). The V end lost 4 bases, the J end lost 4 bases, and 14 bases lay between the germline ends. This CDR3 has 14 residues. Per germline, CDR1 SGHDT and CDR2 YYEEEE. This CDR3 is CASSPGGAAYGYTF. As DNA, the CDR3 is TGTGCCAGCAGCCCTGGGGGGGCAGCCTATGGCTACACCTTC.

The chain is built from TRBV6-1 and TRBJ2-2, with a possible D match to TRBD2 (5 bases). The germline V gene has CDR1 MNHNS and CDR2 SASEGT. CDR3 length: 13 amino acids. V gave up 2 bases and J gave up 5 bases, with 6 bases separating them. CDR3: CASSETGTGELFF. CDR3 coding DNA: TGTGCCAGCAGTGAAACGGGGACCGGGGAGCTGTTTTTT.